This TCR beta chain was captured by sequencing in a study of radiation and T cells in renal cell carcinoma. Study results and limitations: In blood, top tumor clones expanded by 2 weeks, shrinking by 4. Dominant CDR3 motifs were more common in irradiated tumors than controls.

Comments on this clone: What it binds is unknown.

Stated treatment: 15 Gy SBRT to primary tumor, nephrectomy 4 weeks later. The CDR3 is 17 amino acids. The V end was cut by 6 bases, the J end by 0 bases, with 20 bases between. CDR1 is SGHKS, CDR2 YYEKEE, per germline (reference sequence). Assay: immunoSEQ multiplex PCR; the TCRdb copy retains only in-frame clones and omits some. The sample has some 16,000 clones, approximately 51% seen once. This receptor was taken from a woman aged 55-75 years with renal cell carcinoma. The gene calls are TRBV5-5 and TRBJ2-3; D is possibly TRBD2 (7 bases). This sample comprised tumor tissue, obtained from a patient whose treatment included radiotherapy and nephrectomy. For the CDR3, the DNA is TGTGCCAGCAACAGGTGGGGAGGGGGGACGAGCACAGATACGCAGTATTTT. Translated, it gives CASNRWGGGTSTDTQYF.